Listed below are T cell receptor beta chains from one sample, sequenced in a study of response to subunit inactivated influenza vaccine. TCRdb re-called the RT-PCR reads through MiXCR, storing one row per CDR3 protein. The repertoire holds hundreds of thousands of distinct CDR3 sequences, with about 25% as singletons. This sample comprised CD4+ T cells sorted from PBMCs, obtained roughly 5 days after vaccination. Receptors originate from a man in his forties or fifties who received an inactivated influenza vaccine. CDR3s include the opening cysteine and the closing phenylalanine or tryptophan. The D gene is left open where the match is weak. Size tells how often a clone was seen (once, few, many) or the class of an expanded clone, and some rows leave it out.

D gene | CDR3 length | clone size | J gene | V gene | CDR3 protein | CDR3 DNA
. | 15 | few | TRBJ2-2 | TRBV7-2 | CASSSGTATTGELFF | TGTGCCAGCAGCTCGGGGACCGCTACCACCGGGGAGCTGTTTTTT
TRBD1 | 17 | few | TRBJ2-1 | TRBV19 | CARQEAGGHDLYNEQFF | TGTGCCCGACAAGAGGCAGGGGGTCATGATCTCTACAATGAGCAGTTCTTC
. | 13 | few | TRBJ2-7 | TRBV12-3/TRBV12-4 | CASSRRDGYEQYF | TGTGCCAGCAGTCGCCGGGACGGCTACGAGCAGTACTTC
. | 13 | . | TRBJ1-1 | TRBV7-9 | CASSGRNVPEAFF | TGTGCCAGCAGCGGTAGAAACGTCCCTGAAGCTTTCTTT
. | 14 | . | TRBJ2-1 | TRBV11-2 | CASSSTTGHNEQFF | TGTGCCAGCAGCTCCACGACAGGTCACAATGAGCAGTTCTTC
TRBD1 | 17 | . | TRBJ2-1 | TRBV11-2 | CASSLRHPGQGHNEQFF | TGTGCCAGCAGCTTAAGACACCCGGGACAGGGGCACAATGAGCAGTTCTTC
. | 14 | few | TRBJ2-5 | TRBV11-2 | CASSLAATKETQYF | TGTGCCAGCAGCTTAGCGGCTACGAAAGAGACCCAGTACTTC
TRBD1 | 17 | few | TRBJ2-3 | TRBV5-1 | CASSLGTGGTVTDTQYF | TGCGCCAGCAGCTTGGGGACAGGGGGAACGGTCACAGATACGCAGTATTTT
. | 14 | . | TRBJ2-5 | TRBV4-2 | CASSQEVRLETQYF | TGTGCCAGCAGCCAAGAAGTACGACTAGAGACCCAGTACTTC
. | 16 | . | TRBJ2-2 | TRBV7-2 | CASSFRHGANTGELFF | TGTGCCAGCAGCTTTAGACACGGGGCTAACACCGGGGAGCTGTTTTTT
. | 15 | few | TRBJ2-7 | TRBV6-5 | CASSYSKQKPYEQYF | TGTGCCAGCAGTTACTCGAAACAGAAGCCCTACGAGCAGTACTTC
. | 12 | few | TRBJ1-2 | TRBV4-3 | CASSQGIGGYTF | TGCGCCAGCAGCCAAGGAATCGGTGGCTACACCTTC
TRBD2 | 21 | . | TRBJ2-4 | TRBV19 | CASSTRLAGPLLLPDKNIQYF | TGTGCCAGTAGTACGAGACTAGCGGGGCCTCTCCTTCTCCCCGACAAAAACATTCAGTACTTC
. | 16 | . | TRBJ2-3 | TRBV7-3 | CASSPGKLWPTDTQYF | TGTGCCAGCAGCCCAGGAAAGCTTTGGCCCACAGATACGCAGTATTTT
TRBD2 | 15 | once | TRBJ2-1 | TRBV24-1 | CATSEALAGVNEQFF | TGTGCCACCAGTGAGGCTTTGGCGGGGGTCAATGAGCAGTTCTTC
TRBD1 | 13 | few | TRBJ1-2 | TRBV7-2 | CASSLALTGAGPF | TGTGCCAGCAGCTTAGCGCTAACAGGGGCCGGGCCCTTC